This T cell receptor beta chain is from a study of shared clonotypes between healthy human individuals. Across the study: Three plates were used per donor for CD4 naive, three for CD4 memory, two for CD8 naive and one for CD8 memory. Study-wide results and limits: Rarefaction showed that sequencing of sorted subsets was incomplete (despite large depth). The sampled material consisted only of blood, and tissue repertoires are likely to differ.

In regard to this clone: What it binds is unknown.

Profiling relied on immunoSEQ multiplex PCR, and the TCRdb table lists in-frame clones only, not all of them. The repertoire holds some 1,400,000 clones, with roughly 95% as singletons. Germline CDR1 is SQVTM and CDR2 is ANQGSEA. The CDR3 covers 14 residues. The junction had 8 bases not matched to a gene; V was cut back by 6 bases and J by 4 bases. The receptor was derived from a young man in good health. The sample consisted of naive CD4+ T cells sorted from blood. The sample's subset: CD45RA+ positively selected. The chain uses TRBV29-1 and TRBJ2-1, with 8 bases lining up with TRBD2. CDR3 bases: TGCAGCGTGCTAGGCGAGCGGGAGTACAATGAGCAGTTCTTC. This translates into CSVLGEREYNEQFF.